Following are 8 T cell receptor beta chains from one sample sequenced in a study of identical twins. TCRdb recomputed calls from the 5' RACE reads with MiXCR, one row per CDR3 protein. The sample consists of 690,000 or so distinct CDR3 sequences, around 8.3% of them appearing once. The same sample was also studied in work on yellow fever vaccine responses in identical twins.

Material: PBMCs. The receptors were sampled from a young woman in good health.

The rearrangement links TRBV6-2 or TRBV6-3 to TRBJ2-1; the match to TRBD2 covers 12 bases. There are 18 residues in the CDR3. Per germline, CDR1 MNHEY and CDR2 SVGEGT. Trimming cost V 6 bases and J 3 bases; bases outside gene matches: 12. The CDR3 here is CASSSQGLAGRDYNEQFF. CDR3 DNA: TGTGCCAGCAGCTCCCAGGGACTAGCGGGTCGCGACTACAATGAGCAGTTCTTC.

In its sample, this clonotype was seen a few times. The chain is built from TRBV28 and TRBJ1-2; D is possibly TRBD1 (6 bases). Germline CDR1 is MDHEN and CDR2 is SYDVKM. The CDR3 sequence is 13 residues long. The CDR3 bases are TGTGCTAAGGGGGGGTTTCCTAACTATGGCTACACCTTC. This encodes CAKGGFPNYGYTF.

This clonotype turned up a few times. CDR3 in DNA: TGTGCCAGCAGCTTAGCCCTAGCGGGGGGAAGAGATACGCAGTATTTT. Translation gives CASSLALAGGRDTQYF. The chain combines TRBV11-2 with TRBJ2-3, with 11 nucleotides matching TRBD2. V lost 1 base, J lost 5 bases, and 5 bases stayed unmatched. From germline, CDR1 is SGHAT and CDR2 FQNNGV. The CDR3 consists of 16 residues.

In this sample, this clonotype turned up many times. The chain links TRBV12-3 or TRBV12-4 to TRBJ2-1, with TRBD1 identical over 11 bases. This CDR3 has 15 residues. The J segment lost 9 bases and the V segment lost 6 bases, leaving 10 bases of the junction unmatched. CDR3 amino acids: CASSLGQGVGVEQFF. Written as DNA, the CDR3 is TGTGCCAGCAGCCTGGGACAGGGGGTCGGTGTTGAGCAGTTCTTC.

The rearrangement uses TRBV5-1 and TRBJ2-7; 9 bases match TRBD1. From germline, CDR1 is SGHRS and CDR2 YFSETQ. Losses at the gene ends were 0 bases for V and 3 bases for J; bases not matched to a gene: 4. The CDR3 is 15 residues long. In DNA, the CDR3 is TGCGCCAGCAGCTTGGGGGGACAGGGCCGCTACGAGCAGTACTTC. This gives the protein CASSLGGQGRYEQYF.

This clonotype has at least ten counts. This rearrangement joins TRBV3-1 to TRBJ2-1; D gene ambiguous. The V and J ends lost 3 bases and 1 base respectively, with 7 bases between them. Per the germline V gene, CDR1 is LGHDT and CDR2 is YNNKEL (reference sequence). The CDR3 is 14 residues long. The chain's CDR3 is CASSHVLSYNEQFF. CDR3 bases: TGTGCCAGCAGCCATGTACTATCCTACAATGAGCAGTTCTTC.

This clonotype appeared many times. V usage is TRBV2 and J usage is TRBJ2-1; 7 nucleotides align to TRBD2. CDR3 length equals 14 residues. From germline, CDR1 is SNHLY and CDR2 FYNNEI. Trimming cost V 1 base and J 6 bases; bases outside gene matches: 3. CDR3 sequence: CASSEGLAGNEQFF. CDR3 nucleotides: TGTGCCAGCAGTGAAGGACTAGCAGGCAATGAGCAGTTCTTC.

The chain is built from TRBV7-8 and TRBJ2-7, with 10 positions matching TRBD1. Germline CDR1 SGHVS, CDR2 FQNEAQ. The V and J ends lost 3 bases and 7 bases, in that order; junction bases with no gene match: 15. This CDR3 has 17 residues. CDR3 in amino acids: CASSFPTGTGDPREQYF. The CDR3 coding sequence is TGTGCCAGCAGCTTCCCGACAGGGACAGGGGATCCTCGGGAGCAGTACTTC.